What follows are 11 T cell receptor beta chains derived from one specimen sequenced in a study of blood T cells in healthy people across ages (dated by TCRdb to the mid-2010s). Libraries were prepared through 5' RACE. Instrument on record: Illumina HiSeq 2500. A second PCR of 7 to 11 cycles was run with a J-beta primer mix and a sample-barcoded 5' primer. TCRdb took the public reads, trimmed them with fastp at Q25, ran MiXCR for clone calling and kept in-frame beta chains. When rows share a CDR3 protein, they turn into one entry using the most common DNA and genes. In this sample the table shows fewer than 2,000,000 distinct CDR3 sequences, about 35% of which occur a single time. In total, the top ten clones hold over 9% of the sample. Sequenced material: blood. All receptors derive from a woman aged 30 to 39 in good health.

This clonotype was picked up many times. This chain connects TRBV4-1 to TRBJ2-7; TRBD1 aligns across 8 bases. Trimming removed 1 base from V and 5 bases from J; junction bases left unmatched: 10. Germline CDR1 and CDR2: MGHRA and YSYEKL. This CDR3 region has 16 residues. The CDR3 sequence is CASSQGTTGVMDEQYF. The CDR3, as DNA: TGCGCCAGCAGCCAAGGTACGACAGGGGTAATGGACGAGCAGTACTTC.

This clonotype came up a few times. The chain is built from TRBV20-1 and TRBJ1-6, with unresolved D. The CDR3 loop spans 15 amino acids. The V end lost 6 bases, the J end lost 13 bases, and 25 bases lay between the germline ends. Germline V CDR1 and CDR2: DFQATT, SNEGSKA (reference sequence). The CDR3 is CSASRSGAGLGPLHF. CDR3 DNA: TGCAGTGCCAGTCGGTCTGGAGCCGGTCTCGGGCCCCTCCACTTT.

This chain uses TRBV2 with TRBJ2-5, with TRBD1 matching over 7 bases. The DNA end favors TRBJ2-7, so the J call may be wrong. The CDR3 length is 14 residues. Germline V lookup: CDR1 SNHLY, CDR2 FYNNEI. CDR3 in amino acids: CASMGTARTYEQYF. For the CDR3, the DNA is TGTGCCAGCATGGGGACAGCACGAACCTACGAGCAGTACTTC.

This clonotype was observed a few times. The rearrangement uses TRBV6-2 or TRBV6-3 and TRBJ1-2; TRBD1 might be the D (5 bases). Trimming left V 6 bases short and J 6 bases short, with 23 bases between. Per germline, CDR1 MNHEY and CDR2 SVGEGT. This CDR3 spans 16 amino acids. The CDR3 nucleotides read TGTGCCAGCAGCCGCTACACCGGACACTACCGGGATGGCTACACCTTC. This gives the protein CASSRYTGHYRDGYTF.

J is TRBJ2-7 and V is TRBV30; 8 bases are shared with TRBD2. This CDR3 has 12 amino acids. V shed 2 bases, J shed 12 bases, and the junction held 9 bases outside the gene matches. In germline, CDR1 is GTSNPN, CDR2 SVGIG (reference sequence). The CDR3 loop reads CAWSSIAGRWYF. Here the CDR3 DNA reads TGTGCCTGGAGTAGTATAGCGGGAAGGTGGTACTTC.

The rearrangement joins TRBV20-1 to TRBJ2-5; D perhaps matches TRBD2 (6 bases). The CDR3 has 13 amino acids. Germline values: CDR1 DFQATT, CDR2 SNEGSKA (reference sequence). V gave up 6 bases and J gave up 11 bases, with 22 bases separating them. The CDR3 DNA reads TGCAGTGCCTACCGGGGGTTTTGGGTCAAGCAGTACTTC. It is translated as CSAYRGFWVKQYF.

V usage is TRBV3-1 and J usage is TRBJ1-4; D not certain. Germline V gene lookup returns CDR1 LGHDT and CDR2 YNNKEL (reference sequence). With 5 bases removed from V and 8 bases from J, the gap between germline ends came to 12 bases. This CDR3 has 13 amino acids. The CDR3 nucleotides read TGTGCCAGCAGCTTTATCGAGGACGAAAAACTGTTTTTT. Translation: CASSFIEDEKLFF.

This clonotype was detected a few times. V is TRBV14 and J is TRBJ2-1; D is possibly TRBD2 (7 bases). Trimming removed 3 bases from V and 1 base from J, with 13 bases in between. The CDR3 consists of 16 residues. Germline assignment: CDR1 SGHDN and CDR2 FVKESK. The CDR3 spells CASSHPEGGSYNEQFF. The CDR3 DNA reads TGTGCCAGCAGCCACCCGGAGGGGGGGTCCTACAATGAGCAGTTCTTC.

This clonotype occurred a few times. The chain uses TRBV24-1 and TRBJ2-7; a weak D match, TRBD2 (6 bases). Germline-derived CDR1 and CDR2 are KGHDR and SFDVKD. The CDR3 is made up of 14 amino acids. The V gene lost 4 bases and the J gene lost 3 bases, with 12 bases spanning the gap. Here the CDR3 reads CATSDPRGGYEQYF. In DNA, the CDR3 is TGTGCCACCAGTGACCCACGGGGAGGCTACGAGCAGTACTTC.

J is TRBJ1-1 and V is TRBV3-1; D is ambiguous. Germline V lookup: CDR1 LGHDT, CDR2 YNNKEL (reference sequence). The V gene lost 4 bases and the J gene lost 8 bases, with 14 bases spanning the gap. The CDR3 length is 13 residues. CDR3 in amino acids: CASSPRVFTEAFF. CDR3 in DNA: TGTGCCAGCAGCCCGCGGGTCTTCACCGAAGCTTTCTTT.

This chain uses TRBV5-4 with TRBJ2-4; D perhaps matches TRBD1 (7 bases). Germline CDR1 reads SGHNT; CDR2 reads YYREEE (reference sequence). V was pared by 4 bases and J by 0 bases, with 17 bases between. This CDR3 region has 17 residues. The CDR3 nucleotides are TGTGCCAGCAGCCGAGGCGGGGACAGCTTAGCCAAAAACATTCAGTACTTC. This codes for CASSRGGDSLAKNIQYF.